The next 5 T cell receptor beta chains were all read from a single sample in a study of Graves' ophthalmopathy and Graves' hyperthyroidism (dated by TCRdb to the late 2010s). For sequencing, an Illumina HiSeq 2000 was employed. TCR beta CDR3 regions were amplified from RNA transcripts for repertoire sequencing. HTBI primers and the Qiagen OneStep RT-PCR kit were used in a first-round RT-PCR, which was followed by a second-round multiplex PCR, size selection and purification. TCRdb took the public reads, trimmed them with fastp at Q25, ran MiXCR for clone calling and kept in-frame beta chains. Here each entry gathers all rows of one CDR3 protein and keeps the most common genes and DNA. The sample contains over 650,000 distinct CDR3 sequences, just over 40% of them found a single time. Over 2.5% of the sample belongs to the ten largest clones. Sequencing was carried out using peripheral blood. The source is an adult man with Graves' ophthalmopathy.

This clonotype showed up just once. The CDR3 region has the DNA TGCGCCAGCAGCCCTGGTGCGAGGGTGGGCTACACCTTC. It encodes CASSPGARVGYTF. The chain couples TRBV5-1 to TRBJ1-2; D remains unclear. Germline V gene sequence: CDR1 SGHRS, CDR2 YFSETQ. The CDR3 contains 13 residues. The V end was cut by 4 bases, the J end by 8 bases, with 15 bases between.

This clonotype appeared once. The chain recombines TRBV7-9 with TRBJ1-2, with D maybe TRBD1 (6 bases). Per the germline V gene, CDR1 is SEHNR and CDR2 is FQNEAQ (reference sequence). This CDR3 region has 15 residues. Trimming removed 1 base from V and 5 bases from J, with 14 bases in between. CDR3 nucleotide sequence: TGTGCCAGCAGCTTAGGGGACACTGAAGCTTATGGCTACACCTTC. It encodes CASSLGDTEAYGYTF. Looking up the rest from reference TRBV7-9 and TRBJ1-2 gives the full variable domain: DTGVSQNPRHKITKRGQNVTFRCDPISEHNRLYWYRQTLGQGPEFLTYFQNEAQLEKSRLLSDRFSAERPKGSFSTLEIQRTEQGDSAMYLCASSLGDTEAYGYTFGSGTRLTVV.

This clonotype was picked up a small number of times. This sequence joins TRBV7-9 and TRBJ2-5; TRBD2 agrees at 7 bases. The trim removed 2 bases at V and 5 bases at J, leaving 2 bases unmatched. This CDR3 contains 13 residues. Looked up from germline, CDR1 is SEHNR and CDR2 is FQNEAQ (reference sequence). CDR3 in DNA: TGTGCCAGCAGCTTATCAGCGGGGGAGACCCAGTACTTC. Translation gives CASSLSAGETQYF. Drawing the rest from reference TRBV7-9 and TRBJ2-5, the complete variable domain is DTGVSQNPRHKITKRGQNVTFRCDPISEHNRLYWYRQTLGQGPEFLTYFQNEAQLEKSRLLSDRFSAERPKGSFSTLEIQRTEQGDSAMYLCASSLSAGETQYFGPGTRLLVL.

This clonotype was counted ten times or more. The V call is TRBV12-3 or TRBV12-4, the J call TRBJ1-1, with D unclear. The CDR3 extends over 13 amino acids. The ends were cut back, 1 base at V and 0 bases at J, with 3 bases in the middle. CDR3 bases: TGTGCCAGCAGTTTAGTCCTGAACACTGAAGCTTTCTTT. It translates to CASSLVLNTEAFF.

This chain connects TRBV5-6 to TRBJ2-5; D is tentatively TRBD1 or TRBD2 (5 bases each). With 4 bases removed from V and 5 bases from J, the gap between germline ends came to 18 bases. The CDR3 extends over 15 amino acids. Germline loops: CDR1 SGHDT, CDR2 YYEEEE. In DNA form, the CDR3 reads TGTGCCAGCAGCCACTATGCAGGGAGTTGGGAGACCCAGTACTTC. Protein: CASSHYAGSWETQYF. The whole variable domain, remainder taken from reference TRBV5-6 and TRBJ2-5, is DAGVTQSPTHLIKTRGQQVTLRCSPKSGHDTVSWYQQALGQGPQFIFQYYEEEERQRGNFPDRFSGHQFPNYSSELNVNALLLGDSALYLCASSHYAGSWETQYFGPGTRLLVL.